This T cell receptor beta chain stems from a study of PD-L1 blockade in urothelial cancer. The time point here: peripheral blood 6 weeks after treatment start. The repertoire was sequenced with immunoSEQ multiplex PCR; TCRdb's copy has only in-frame clones and lacks some. Of about 50,000 clones listed, about 85% are singletons. The clonotype originates from a man aged 45 to 65 with urothelial cancer. The source material was PBMCs, sampled around atezolizumab (anti-PD-L1) treatment.

The DNA for the CDR3 is TGCAGCGTTGAATTCGCAGGTGGGGAGACCCAGTACTTC. Its protein is CSVEFAGGETQYF. The V and J genes are TRBV29-1 and TRBJ2-5; D gene unclear. The V end lost 2 bases, the J end lost 5 bases, and 12 bases lay between the germline ends. This CDR3 is 13 amino acids long. Germline-derived CDR1 and CDR2 are SQVTM and ANQGSEA.